The next 24 T cell receptor beta chains were all read from a single sample in a study of T-cell memory formation after mild COVID-19. TCRdb analysed the 5' RACE reads with MiXCR anew, one entry per CDR3 protein. The sample records 450,000 or so distinct CDR3 sequences, around a quarter being singletons. Sequenced sample: PBMCs or a T cell subset sorted from them (not recorded which). These receptors were collected from an adult woman who had mild COVID-19 (a few samples of this study predate the infection). Cell type and time point are not known.

This clonotype was counted between two and nine times. The rearrangement links TRBV3-1 to TRBJ2-1; 14 bases fit TRBD2. The CDR3 contains 15 residues. V lost 4 bases, J lost 8 bases, and 4 bases stayed unmatched. The germline gives CDR1 LGHDT, CDR2 YNNKEL (reference sequence). In DNA form, the CDR3 reads TGTGCCAGCAGCCCGGGACTAGCGGGAGTCGATGAGCAGTTCTTC. Translated: CASSPGLAGVDEQFF.

The chain joins TRBV24-1 to TRBJ2-3; D might be TRBD1 or TRBD2, each matching 5 bases. Per germline, CDR1 KGHDR and CDR2 SFDVKD. V was clipped by 9 bases and J by 0 bases, with 12 bases between them. The CDR3 sequence is 14 residues long. The CDR3 loop is CATGTLTSTDTQYF. CDR3 bases: TGTGCCACCGGGACGTTGACTAGCACAGATACGCAGTATTTT.

The rearrangement joins TRBV6-1 to TRBJ2-7; TRBD1 might be the D (6 bases). The CDR3 has 13 amino acids. Trimming took 6 bases from V and 5 from J, leaving 14 bases between them. Germline CDR1 is MNHNS and CDR2 is SASEGT. The CDR3 protein is CASSLGQSNEQYF. CDR3 nucleotide sequence: TGTGCCAGCAGCCTCGGACAGTCAAACGAGCAGTACTTC.

V is TRBV2 and J is TRBJ2-6; D perhaps matches TRBD2 (5 bases). CDR1 and CDR2 from the germline V gene are SNHLY and FYNNEI. V gave up 4 bases and J gave up 1 base, with 8 bases separating them. The CDR3 is 15 amino acids. CDR3 DNA sequence: TGTGCCAGCAGTGTTGAGGGATCTGGGGCCAACGTCCTGACTTTC. It translates to CASSVEGSGANVLTF.

This sequence joins TRBV6-5 and TRBJ1-3; no definite D call. Germline V gene lookup returns CDR1 MNHEY and CDR2 SVGAGI. This CDR3 is 18 amino acids long. The V and J ends lost 2 bases and 2 bases respectively, with 19 bases between them. Written as DNA, the CDR3 is TGTGCCAGCAGTTACACGAATCTGAGGTCGGGGACTGGAAACACCATATATTTT. It is translated as CASSYTNLRSGTGNTIYF.

This clonotype was counted between two and nine times. This chain links TRBV19 with TRBJ1-4; D is possibly TRBD1 (5 bases). Germline values: CDR1 LNHDA, CDR2 SQIVND (reference sequence). Trimming left V 4 bases short and J 8 bases short, with 14 bases between. The CDR3 sequence is 14 residues long. The CDR3: CASSSRDFREKLFF. The CDR3 DNA reads as TGTGCCAGTAGTAGCAGGGATTTTCGGGAAAAACTGTTTTTT.

A few counts support this clonotype. The chain links TRBV7-2 to TRBJ2-1; 10 positions match TRBD1. CDR1 and CDR2 (germline): SGHTA, FQGNSA. J gave up 4 bases and V 6 bases, and 3 bases lay outside the gene matches. There are 14 residues in the CDR3. CDR3 nucleotides: TGTGCCAGCAGTAGGACAGGGGGGTACAATGAGCAGTTCTTC. Translation gives CASSRTGGYNEQFF.

The chain has TRBV11-2 and TRBJ2-7; 9 nucleotides align to TRBD1. Unmatched junction bases numbered 4, after V lost 2 bases and J lost 2 bases. Germline V gene sequence: CDR1 SGHAT, CDR2 FQNNGV. This CDR3 is 15 amino acids long. CDR3 nucleotides: TGTGCCAGCAGCTTACTCACAGGGGGCACCTACGAGCAGTACTTC. It codes for CASSLLTGGTYEQYF. Filled out from reference TRBV11-2 and TRBJ2-7, the complete variable domain reads EAGVAQSPRYKIIEKRQSVAFWCNPISGHATLYWYQQILGQGPKLLIQFQNNGVVDDSQLPKDRFSAERLKGVDSTLKIQPAKLEDSAVYLCASSLLTGGTYEQYFGPGTRLTVT.

The rearrangement joins TRBV12-3 or TRBV12-4 to TRBJ1-1; D may be TRBD1 (5 bases). V was pared by 3 bases and J by 1 base, with 9 bases between. The CDR3 is 14 residues long. In DNA, the CDR3 is TGTGCCAGCAGTTTGTACGGGGGGAACACTGAAGCTTTCTTT. It codes for CASSLYGGNTEAFF.

In this sample, this clonotype turned up a few times. The chain joins TRBV29-1 to TRBJ1-2, with a tentative D call TRBD1 (5 bases). Germline assignment: CDR1 SQVTM and CDR2 ANQGSEA. Trimming cost V 4 bases and J 5 bases, with 11 bases left between them. This CDR3 is 12 amino acids long. The CDR3 region has the DNA TGCAGCGTTGGTGGGACGGAGTATGGCTACACCTTC. This gives the protein CSVGGTEYGYTF.

This clonotype was found many times. This chain connects TRBV20-1 to TRBJ2-5; 12 bases agree with TRBD2. V lost 3 bases, J lost 0 bases, and 5 bases stayed unmatched. Germline V gene data show CDR1 as DFQATT and CDR2 as SNEGSKA (reference sequence). CDR3 length equals 16 residues. CDR3 sequence: CSASSLAGGYQETQYF. CDR3 DNA: TGCAGTGCTAGTTCCCTAGCGGGGGGGTACCAAGAGACCCAGTACTTC.

The rearrangement uses TRBV5-1 and TRBJ1-1; D is undetermined. CDR1 is SGHRS, CDR2 YFSETQ, per germline. Trimming stripped 3 bases from V and 1 base from J, with 7 bases between. The CDR3 contains 13 residues. This CDR3 is CASSSSRNTEAFF. The CDR3 DNA sequence: TGCGCCAGCAGCTCCTCGAGGAACACTGAAGCTTTCTTT. Variable domain in full (rest from reference TRBV5-1 and TRBJ1-1): KAGVTQTPRYLIKTRGQQVTLSCSPISGHRSVSWYQQTPGQGLQFLFEYFSETQRNKGNFPGRFSGRQFSNSRSEMNVSTLELGDSALYLCASSSSRNTEAFFGQGTRLTVV.

The chain has TRBV24-1 and TRBJ2-3; 9 bases map to TRBD2. The CDR3 is 17 amino acids. With V trimmed by 3 bases and J by 3 bases, 9 bases remained unmatched. CDR1 is KGHDR, CDR2 SFDVKD, per germline. This CDR3 reads CATSDPQAGGRTDTQYF. DNA of the CDR3: TGTGCCACCAGTGATCCCCAGGCGGGAGGGCGGACAGATACGCAGTATTTT.

The V gene is TRBV3-1, the J gene TRBJ2-7; D gene unclear. Germline-derived CDR1 and CDR2 are LGHDT and YNNKEL (reference sequence). The CDR3 loop spans 11 amino acids. V lost 2 bases and J lost 7, with 6 bases in between. CDR3 loop: CASSQSREQYF. The CDR3 coding sequence is TGTGCCAGCAGCCAAAGCCGGGAGCAGTACTTC.

This clonotype was detected a few times. The V and J genes are TRBV6-2 or TRBV6-3 and TRBJ2-5; 8 bases fit TRBD2. Germline loops: CDR1 MNHEY, CDR2 SVGEGT. This CDR3 spans 16 amino acids. J gave up 5 bases and V 4 bases, and 12 bases lay outside the gene matches. CDR3 DNA: TGTGCCAGCAGTTCGAAATATAGCGGGACCTGGGAGACCCAGTACTTC. Translation: CASSSKYSGTWETQYF.

The chain combines TRBV7-9 with TRBJ2-7; 7 positions agree with TRBD1. CDR3 length: 15 amino acids. V lost 4 bases, J lost 5 bases, and 11 bases stayed unmatched. CDR1 is SEHNR, CDR2 FQNEAQ, per germline (reference sequence). The CDR3 reads CASSSRQGFLDEQYF. The CDR3 DNA reads as TGTGCCAGCAGCTCCAGACAGGGCTTTCTCGACGAGCAGTACTTC.

The chain joins TRBV30 to TRBJ1-6, with D possibly TRBD1 on 5 matching bases. The CDR3 consists of 15 residues. V dropped 0 bases and J dropped 9 bases, with 15 bases sitting between them. CDR1 is GTSNPN, CDR2 SVGIG, per germline (reference sequence). CDR3 bases: TGTGCCTGGAGTGTACGAGGGGTTGGGATTTCACCCCTCCACTTT. This sequence encodes CAWSVRGVGISPLHF.

In this sample, this clonotype turned up a few times. This rearrangement joins TRBV7-9 to TRBJ2-7; weak D call: TRBD2 (6 bases). The V and J ends lost 6 bases and 4 bases respectively, with 19 bases between them. The CDR3 is 15 residues long. Germline-derived CDR1 and CDR2 are SEHNR and FQNEAQ (reference sequence). Written as DNA, the CDR3 is TGTGCCAGCAGTCGCTTAACGGGAGTAGGATACGAGCAGTACTTC. It yields the protein CASSRLTGVGYEQYF. Full variable domain (outside the CDR3, taken from reference TRBV7-9 and TRBJ2-7): DTGVSQNPRHKITKRGQNVTFRCDPISEHNRLYWYRQTLGQGPEFLTYFQNEAQLEKSRLLSDRFSAERPKGSFSTLEIQRTEQGDSAMYLCASSRLTGVGYEQYFGPGTRLTVT.

This clonotype has only a few counts. The chain uses TRBV29-1 and TRBJ2-5; TRBD2 aligns across 10 bases. The CDR3 has 14 residues. V lost 7 bases and J lost 5; bases outside the gene matches: 10. Germline V gene lookup returns CDR1 SQVTM and CDR2 ANQGSEA. CDR3 DNA sequence: TGCAGCGCCCTTCCGGGACTAGCGACCGAGACCCAGTACTTC. Encoded protein: CSALPGLATETQYF. The full variable domain, in which reference TRBV29-1 and TRBJ2-5 provide the parts outside the CDR3, is SAVISQKPSRDICQRGTSLTIQCQVDSQVTMMFWYRQQPGQSLTLIATANQGSEATYESGFVIDKFPISRPNLTFSTLTVSNMSPEDSSIYLCSALPGLATETQYFGPGTRLLVL.

This clonotype was observed a few times. This chain links TRBV12-3 or TRBV12-4 with TRBJ2-2; 12 bases are shared with TRBD2. The junction had 6 bases not matched to a gene; V was cut back by 2 bases and J by 2 bases. CDR3 size: 18 residues. DNA of the CDR3: TGTGCCAGCAGTTTAAGAGGACTAGCGGGATTTAACACCGGGGAGCTGTTTTTT. It specifies CASSLRGLAGFNTGELFF.

The sample holds a few counts of this clonotype. This chain connects TRBV18 to TRBJ1-2; D gene ambiguous. Trimming took 2 bases from V and 3 from J, leaving 4 bases between them. The CDR3 loop spans 12 amino acids. Germline CDR1 and CDR2: KGHSH and LQKENI. The DNA for the CDR3 is TGTGCCAGCTCACCAGGGGACTATGGCTACACCTTC. Amino acids: CASSPGDYGYTF.

This clonotype was seen more than once but under ten times. This rearrangement joins TRBV15 to TRBJ2-3; TRBD2 matches at 12 bases. Losses at the gene ends were 1 base for V and 3 bases for J; bases not matched to a gene: 8. Germline loops: CDR1 LNHNV, CDR2 YYDKDF (reference sequence). CDR3 length: 18 amino acids. CDR3: CATSRGVGLAGGTDTQYF. For the CDR3, the DNA is TGTGCCACCAGCAGAGGAGTTGGGCTAGCGGGAGGGACAGATACGCAGTATTTT.

The gene calls are TRBV10-3 and TRBJ1-5; no firm D call. The length of the CDR3 is 15 residues. Germline V lookup: CDR1 ENHRY, CDR2 SYGVKD. V lost 2 bases to trimming and J lost 8 bases, with 16 bases between them. The CDR3 bases are TGTGCCATCAGTGAGATTTCGGCAGGCGGGGAGCCCCAGCATTTT. Translated: CAISEISAGGEPQHF.

CDR3 loop: CASSQDPGPSNQPQHF. The CDR3 nucleotides read TGCGCCAGCAGCCAAGATCCGGGACCGAGCAATCAGCCCCAGCATTTT. The rearrangement links TRBV4-1 to TRBJ1-5, with D perhaps TRBD1 (5 bases). Per germline, CDR1 MGHRA and CDR2 YSYEKL. The CDR3 loop spans 16 amino acids. V gave up 0 bases and J gave up 1 base, with 10 bases separating them.